This T cell receptor beta chain was identified in a study of blood T cell repertoires in COVID-19. Study-wide context: Collection of acute and convalescent COVID-19 samples took place in the United States, Italy and Spain. Nucleic acid was either cDNA or gDNA, and it came from T cells, B-cell-depleted T cells, or PBMCs.

As originally analysed: Counts of nucleated cells, estimated from reference gene primer amplification, were obtained. Sequencing was performed with immunoSEQ multiplex PCR; in TCRdb, only in-frame clones are kept and a portion is missing. That table supplies the V and J calls and clone size; D and trimming were determined from the DNA. The sample contains a few hundred thousand clones, roughly 88% of which appear only once. Turning to this clone: An end of the junction differs from the germline gene, which may be a read error.

The sequence came from a man older than 75 with acute or convalescent COVID-19. Sequenced input: peripheral blood.

The CDR3 DNA sequence: TGTGCCAGCAGCCAAAGGAACGGACGGGACTTATTATTC. Amino acid sequence: CASSQRNGRDLLF. This chain joins TRBV3-1 (or the pseudogene TRBV3-2) and TRBJ2-7, with TRBD2 as a possible D gene (6 bases). The CDR3 has 13 residues. CDR1 LGHDT and CDR2 YNNKEL come from the germline V gene (reference sequence).